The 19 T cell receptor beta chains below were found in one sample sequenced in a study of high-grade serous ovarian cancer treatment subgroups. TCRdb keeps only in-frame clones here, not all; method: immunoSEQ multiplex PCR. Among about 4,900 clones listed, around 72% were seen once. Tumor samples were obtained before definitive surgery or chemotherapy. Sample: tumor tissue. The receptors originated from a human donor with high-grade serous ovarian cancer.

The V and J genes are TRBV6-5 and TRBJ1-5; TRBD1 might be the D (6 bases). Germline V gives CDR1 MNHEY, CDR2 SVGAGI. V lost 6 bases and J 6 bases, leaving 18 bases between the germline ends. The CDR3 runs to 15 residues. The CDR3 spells CASRAIRDTSQPQHF. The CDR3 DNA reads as TGTGCCAGCAGAGCCATCCGGGACACCTCTCAGCCCCAGCATTTT.

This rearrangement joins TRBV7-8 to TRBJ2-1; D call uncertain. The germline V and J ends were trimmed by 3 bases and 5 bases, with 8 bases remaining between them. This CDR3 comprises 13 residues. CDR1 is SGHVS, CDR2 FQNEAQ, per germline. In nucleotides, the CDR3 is TGTGCCAGCAGCTTTAACCAAAACAATGAGCAGTTCTTC. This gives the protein CASSFNQNNEQFF.

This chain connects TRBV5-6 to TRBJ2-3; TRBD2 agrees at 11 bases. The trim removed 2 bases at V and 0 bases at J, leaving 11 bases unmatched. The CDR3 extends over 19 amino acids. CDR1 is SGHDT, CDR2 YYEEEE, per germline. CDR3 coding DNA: TGTGCCAGCAGCTTACTAGCGGGAGCCCCTGAGGCAAGCACAGATACGCAGTATTTT. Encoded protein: CASSLLAGAPEASTDTQYF. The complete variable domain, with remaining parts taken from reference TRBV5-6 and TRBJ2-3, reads DAGVTQSPTHLIKTRGQQVTLRCSPKSGHDTVSWYQQALGQGPQFIFQYYEEEERQRGNFPDRFSGHQFPNYSSELNVNALLLGDSALYLCASSLLAGAPEASTDTQYFGPGTRLTVL.

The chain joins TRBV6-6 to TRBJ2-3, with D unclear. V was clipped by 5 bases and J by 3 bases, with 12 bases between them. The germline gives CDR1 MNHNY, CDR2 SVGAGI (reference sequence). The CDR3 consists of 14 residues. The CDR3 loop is CASSPETPTDTQYF. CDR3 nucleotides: TGTGCCAGCAGTCCCGAGACTCCGACAGATACGCAGTATTTT.

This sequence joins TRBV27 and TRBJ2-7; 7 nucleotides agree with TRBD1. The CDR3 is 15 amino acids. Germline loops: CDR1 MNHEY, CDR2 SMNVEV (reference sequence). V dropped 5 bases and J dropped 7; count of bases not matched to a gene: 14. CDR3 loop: CASSVGGAVLEEQYF. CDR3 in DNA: TGTGCCAGCAGTGTAGGGGGCGCGGTCTTGGAAGAGCAGTACTTC.

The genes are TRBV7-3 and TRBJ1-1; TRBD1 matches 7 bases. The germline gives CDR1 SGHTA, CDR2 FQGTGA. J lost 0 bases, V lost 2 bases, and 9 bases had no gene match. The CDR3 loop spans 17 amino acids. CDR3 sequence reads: CASSLWSGGGMNTEAFF. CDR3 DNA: TGTGCCAGCAGCTTATGGTCAGGGGGTGGCATGAACACTGAAGCTTTCTTT.

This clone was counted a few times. The CDR3 region has the DNA TGTGCTAGTGGTAGATCGGGGGAGGTCGTTGGGGAGCAGTACTTC. This sequence encodes CASGRSGEVVGEQYF. The chain links TRBV12-5 to TRBJ2-7; D possibly corresponds to TRBD2 (6 bases). The CDR3 is 15 amino acids. V was cut by 5 bases and J by 7 bases, with 21 bases left in between. CDR1 and CDR2 (germline): LGHNT, FRNRAP.

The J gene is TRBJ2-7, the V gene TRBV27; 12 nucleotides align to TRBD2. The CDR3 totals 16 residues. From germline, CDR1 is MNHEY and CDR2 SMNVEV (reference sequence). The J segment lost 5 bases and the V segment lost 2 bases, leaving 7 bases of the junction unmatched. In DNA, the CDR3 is TGTGCCAGCAGTTTACACCCTAGCGGGAGGGCCGACGAGCAGTACTTC. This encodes CASSLHPSGRADEQYF.

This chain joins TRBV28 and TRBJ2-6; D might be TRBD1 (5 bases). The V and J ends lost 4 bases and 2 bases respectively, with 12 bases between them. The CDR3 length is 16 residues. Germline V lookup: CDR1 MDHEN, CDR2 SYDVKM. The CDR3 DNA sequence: TGTGCCAGCAGTTCACCAGGGATGGCTGGGGCCAACGTCCTGACTTTC. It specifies CASSSPGMAGANVLTF.

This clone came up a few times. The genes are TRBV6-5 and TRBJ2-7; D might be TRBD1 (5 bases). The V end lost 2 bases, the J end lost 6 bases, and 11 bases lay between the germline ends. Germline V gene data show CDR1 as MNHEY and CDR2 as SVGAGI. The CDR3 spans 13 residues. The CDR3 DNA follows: TGTGCCAGCAGTTACCAAGGAAGGGGCGAGCAGTACTTC. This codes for CASSYQGRGEQYF.

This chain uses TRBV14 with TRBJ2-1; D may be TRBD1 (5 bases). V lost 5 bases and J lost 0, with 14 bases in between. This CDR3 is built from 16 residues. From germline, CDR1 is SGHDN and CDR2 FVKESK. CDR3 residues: CASSTGSLSSYNEQFF. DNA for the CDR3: TGTGCCAGCAGCACAGGCTCCCTAAGCTCCTACAATGAGCAGTTCTTC.

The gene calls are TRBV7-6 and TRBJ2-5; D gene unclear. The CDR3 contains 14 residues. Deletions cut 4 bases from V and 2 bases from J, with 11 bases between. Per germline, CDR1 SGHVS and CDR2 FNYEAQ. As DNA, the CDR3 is TGTGCCAGCAGCTCCCGCCCGGGTCAAGAGACCCAGTACTTC. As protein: CASSSRPGQETQYF.

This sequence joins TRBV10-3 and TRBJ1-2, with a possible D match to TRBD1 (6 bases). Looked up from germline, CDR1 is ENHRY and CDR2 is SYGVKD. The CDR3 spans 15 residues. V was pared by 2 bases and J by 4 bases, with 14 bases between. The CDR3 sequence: CAISEAGARGYGYTF. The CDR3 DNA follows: TGTGCCATCAGTGAGGCGGGGGCGCGGGGCTATGGCTACACCTTC.

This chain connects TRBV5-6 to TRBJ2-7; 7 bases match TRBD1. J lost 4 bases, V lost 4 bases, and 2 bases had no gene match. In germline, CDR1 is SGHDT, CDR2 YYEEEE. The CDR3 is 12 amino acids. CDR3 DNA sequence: TGTGCCAGCAGCAAGGGACAGTACGAGCAGTACGTC. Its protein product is CASSKGQYEQYV.

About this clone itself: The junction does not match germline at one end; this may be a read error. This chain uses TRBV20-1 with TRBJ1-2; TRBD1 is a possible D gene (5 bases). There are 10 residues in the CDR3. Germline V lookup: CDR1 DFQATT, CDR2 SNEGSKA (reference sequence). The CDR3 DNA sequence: TGCAGTGCTAGCCAAGGAGGGGTGCCCTTC. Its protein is CSASQGGVPF.

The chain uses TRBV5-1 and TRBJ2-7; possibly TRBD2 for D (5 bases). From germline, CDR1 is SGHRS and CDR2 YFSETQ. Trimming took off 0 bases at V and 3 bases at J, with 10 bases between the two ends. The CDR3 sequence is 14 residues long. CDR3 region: CASSLGSSLYEQYF. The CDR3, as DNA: TGCGCCAGCAGCTTGGGGTCTAGCCTCTACGAGCAGTACTTC. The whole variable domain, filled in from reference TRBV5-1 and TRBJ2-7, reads KAGVTQTPRYLIKTRGQQVTLSCSPISGHRSVSWYQQTPGQGLQFLFEYFSETQRNKGNFPGRFSGRQFSNSRSEMNVSTLELGDSALYLCASSLGSSLYEQYFGPGTRLTVT.

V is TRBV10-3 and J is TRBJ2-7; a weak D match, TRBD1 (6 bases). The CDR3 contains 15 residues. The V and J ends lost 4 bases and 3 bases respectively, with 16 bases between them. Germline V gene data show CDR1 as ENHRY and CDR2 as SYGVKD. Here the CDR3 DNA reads TGTGCCATCAGTGCAAGGGACACCCCCGGCTACGAGCAGTACTTC. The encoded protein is CAISARDTPGYEQYF.

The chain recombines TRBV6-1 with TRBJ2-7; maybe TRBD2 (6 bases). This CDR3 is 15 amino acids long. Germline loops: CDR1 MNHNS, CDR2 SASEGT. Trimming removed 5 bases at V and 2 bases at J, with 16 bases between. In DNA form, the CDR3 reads TGTGCCAGCAGTATCCTCATCGGGGGAACCTACGAGCAGTACGTC. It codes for CASSILIGGTYEQYV.

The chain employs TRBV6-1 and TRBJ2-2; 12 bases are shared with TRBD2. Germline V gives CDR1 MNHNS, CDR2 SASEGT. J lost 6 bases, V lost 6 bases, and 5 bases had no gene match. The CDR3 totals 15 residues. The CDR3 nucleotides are TGTGCCAGCAGCCAACTAGCGGGAGGTGCCGGGGAGCTGTTTTTT. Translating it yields CASSQLAGGAGELFF.